The 20 T cell receptor beta chains listed next were all sequenced from one sample in a study of long-term antiretroviral therapy in people with HIV. A v3.0 immunoSEQ assay was performed at survey level. Clones were read by immunoSEQ multiplex PCR, and TCRdb kept only the in-frame ones, dropping some. Among around 24,000 clones listed, roughly 93% were seen once. This sample comprised unsorted PBMCs, obtained 7.6 years after starting antiretroviral therapy. These receptors were taken from a middle-aged woman with HIV.

This chain joins TRBV4-1 and TRBJ1-4; D is unresolved. The germline V and J ends were trimmed by 4 bases and 3 bases, with 12 bases remaining between them. This CDR3 spans 15 amino acids. Germline CDR1 MGHRA, CDR2 YSYEKL. The CDR3 here is CASSRLVSANEKLFF. CDR3 coding DNA: TGCGCCAGCAGCCGCCTAGTCAGCGCTAATGAAAAACTGTTTTTT.

The chain uses TRBV19 and TRBJ1-1, with a weak D call TRBD1 (5 bases). Trimming took 0 bases from V and 3 from J, leaving 8 bases between them. Germline loops: CDR1 LNHDA, CDR2 SQIVND (reference sequence). The CDR3 consists of 14 residues. CDR3 nucleotide sequence: TGTGCCAGTAGTATAGATCGGGGGGACACTGAAGCTTTCTTT. Translated: CASSIDRGDTEAFF.

The V and J genes are TRBV2 and TRBJ2-5, with 8 bases aligning to TRBD1. This CDR3 has 14 residues. V trimming: 6 bases; J trimming: 2 bases; junction bases outside the gene matches: 5. CDR1 SNHLY and CDR2 FYNNEI come from the germline V gene. The CDR3 DNA sequence: TGTGCCAGCAGGGAGACAGGGGCGCAAGAGACCCAGTACTTC. The encoded protein is CASRETGAQETQYF. Using reference TRBV2 and TRBJ2-5 for the parts outside the CDR3, the full variable domain is EPEVTQTPSHQVTQMGQEVILRCVPISNHLYFYWYRQILGQKVEFLVSFYNNEISEKSEIFDDQFSVERPDGSNFTLKIRSTKLEDSAMYFCASRETGAQETQYFGPGTRLLVL.

This chain connects TRBV5-6 to TRBJ1-2, with TRBD1 identical over 7 bases. The germline gives CDR1 SGHDT, CDR2 YYEEEE. The CDR3 consists of 15 residues. The V gene end was trimmed by 2 bases and the J gene end by 5 bases; junction bases not matched to a gene: 9. The CDR3 sequence is CASSFSDRPGYGYTF. DNA for the CDR3: TGTGCCAGCAGCTTCTCGGACAGGCCGGGGTATGGCTACACCTTC. The full variable domain, completed using reference TRBV5-6 and TRBJ1-2, is DAGVTQSPTHLIKTRGQQVTLRCSPKSGHDTVSWYQQALGQGPQFIFQYYEEEERQRGNFPDRFSGHQFPNYSSELNVNALLLGDSALYLCASSFSDRPGYGYTFGSGTRLTVV.

Only a few counts were recorded for this clone. The chain carries TRBV19 and TRBJ1-5, with 9 bases lining up with TRBD1. The CDR3 covers 14 residues. Germline trimming cut 4 bases from V and 5 bases from J; bases unmatched to any gene: 3. In germline, CDR1 is LNHDA, CDR2 SQIVND (reference sequence). CDR3 residues: CASSNTGGHQPQHF. The CDR3 coding sequence is TGTGCCAGTAGTAATACAGGGGGCCATCAGCCCCAGCATTTT.

The rearrangement joins TRBV18 to TRBJ2-3; D ambiguous. CDR1 is KGHSH, CDR2 LQKENI, per germline. The CDR3 sequence is 13 residues long. Between the trimmed V and J ends, which lost 0 bases and 4 bases, there was a span of 5 bases. In DNA form, the CDR3 reads TGTGCCAGCTCACCACCTATAGCAGATACGCAGTATTTT. Translating it yields CASSPPIADTQYF.

The chain joins TRBV12-5 to TRBJ2-1; D possibly corresponds to TRBD1 (6 bases). CDR3 length: 14 amino acids. With 1 base removed from V and 4 bases from J, the gap between germline ends came to 8 bases. In germline, CDR1 is LGHNT, CDR2 FRNRAP. CDR3 residues: CASGLETGYNEQFF. CDR3 sequence (DNA): TGTGCTAGTGGTTTGGAGACAGGTTACAATGAGCAGTTCTTC.

A single count supports this clone. The rearrangement joins TRBV5-1 to TRBJ2-2; 7 positions match TRBD2. The V and J ends lost 5 bases and 3 bases, in that order; junction bases with no gene match: 10. CDR1 and CDR2 (germline): SGHRS, YFSETQ. The CDR3 has 16 residues. This CDR3 is CASSHQTSYYTGELFF. The DNA of the CDR3 is TGCGCCAGCAGTCACCAGACTAGCTACTACACCGGGGAGCTGTTTTTT.

The J gene is TRBJ1-5, the V gene TRBV15, with TRBD1 matching 8 bases. CDR1 is LNHNV, CDR2 YYDKDF, per germline (reference sequence). The CDR3 length is 16 residues. The V segment lost 0 bases and the J segment 3 bases; nucleotides outside the gene matches: 4. This chain's CDR3 is CATSRDGTGLNQPQHF. The CDR3 DNA reads TGTGCCACCAGCAGAGATGGGACAGGACTCAATCAGCCCCAGCATTTT.

The chain couples TRBV27 to TRBJ1-4; the D gene is possibly TRBD1 (6 bases). V was trimmed by 6 bases and J by 4 bases, leaving 18 bases between them. The germline CDR1 and CDR2 sequences are MNHEY and SMNVEV (reference sequence). The CDR3 length is 16 residues. The CDR3 DNA reads as TGTGCCAGCAGGGCCGGGACATTAGGGTATAATGAAAAACTGTTTTTT. Translated: CASRAGTLGYNEKLFF.

V is TRBV10-3 and J is TRBJ1-1; a weak D match, TRBD1 (6 bases). Per germline, CDR1 ENHRY and CDR2 SYGVKD. Trimming pared 10 bases from V and 1 base from J, leaving 25 bases between. The CDR3 totals 17 residues. The CDR3 region is CASRFTISGQRNTEAFF. For the CDR3, the DNA is TGTGCCAGCAGATTTACGATAAGCGGACAGAGGAACACTGAAGCTTTCTTT.

J is TRBJ2-1 and V is TRBV12-5, with 15 nucleotides matching TRBD2. The CDR3 length is 15 residues. J gave up 8 bases and V 6 bases, and 5 bases lay outside the gene matches. The germline V gene has CDR1 LGHNT and CDR2 FRNRAP. The CDR3 protein is CASGWTSGGADEQFF. The CDR3 coding sequence is TGTGCTAGTGGCTGGACTAGCGGGGGGGCCGATGAGCAGTTCTTC.

The CDR3 bases are TGTGCCAGCAGTTCGCAGGCTATGAACAACTATGGCTACACCTTC. The encoded protein is CASSSQAMNNYGYTF. V usage is TRBV28 and J usage is TRBJ1-2, with D unclear. The CDR3 runs to 15 residues. Trimming pared 4 bases from V and 2 bases from J, leaving 14 bases between. The V gene's germline CDR1 is MDHEN and CDR2 SYDVKM.

The chain recombines TRBV4-2 with TRBJ1-5; 8 bases fit TRBD1. The germline V gene has CDR1 LGHNA and CDR2 YNFKEQ. The J segment lost 1 base and the V segment lost 2 bases, leaving 1 base of the junction unmatched. The CDR3 has 15 residues. The CDR3 loop reads CASSQRTGSNQPQHF. The CDR3 nucleotides are TGTGCCAGCAGCCAACGGACAGGGAGCAATCAGCCCCAGCATTTT.

The V call is TRBV30, the J call TRBJ1-5, with 9 bases identical to TRBD1. The CDR3 is 16 residues long. The trim removed 1 base at V and 0 bases at J, leaving 4 bases unmatched. CDR1 is GTSNPN and CDR2 is SVGIG in the germline V gene (reference sequence). Here the CDR3 reads CAWSAGDRDSNQPQHF. CDR3 in DNA: TGTGCCTGGAGTGCAGGGGACAGGGATAGCAATCAGCCCCAGCATTTT.

The chain couples TRBV5-1 to TRBJ2-3; 14 nucleotides line up with TRBD2. The trim removed 0 bases at V and 0 bases at J, leaving 3 bases unmatched. This CDR3 spans 18 amino acids. Germline values: CDR1 SGHRS, CDR2 YFSETQ. DNA of the CDR3: TGCGCCAGCAGCTTGGTGGGGACTAGCGGGGGTAGCACAGATACGCAGTATTTT. This gives the protein CASSLVGTSGGSTDTQYF.

Note on this clone: Other DNA sequences in the sample encode the same CDR3. CDR3 loop: CASSLEASSYEQYF. As DNA, the CDR3 is TGCGCCAGCAGCTTGGAGGCGAGCTCCTACGAGCAGTACTTC. This chain joins TRBV5-1 and TRBJ2-7; D not certain. Trimming took 0 bases from V and 0 from J, leaving 7 bases between them. The germline V gene has CDR1 SGHRS and CDR2 YFSETQ. The CDR3 contains 14 residues.

The chain carries TRBV23-1 and TRBJ1-6, with 10 bases matching TRBD1. TRBV23-1 has ORF status, its function being uncertain. CDR3 length: 15 amino acids. The J segment lost 7 bases and the V segment lost 7 bases, leaving 7 bases of the junction unmatched. CDR3 coding DNA: TGCGCCAGCAATCCTTGGGGACAGGGGAATTCACCCCTCCACTTT. Translating gives CASNPWGQGNSPLHF.

The chain couples TRBV7-6 to TRBJ1-6; D remains ambiguous. The CDR3 length is 18 residues. Looked up from germline, CDR1 is SGHVS and CDR2 is FNYEAQ. Trimming took 4 bases from V and 0 from J, leaving 16 bases between them. CDR3 in amino acids: CASSSRPLLSSYNSPLHF. The CDR3 coding sequence is TGTGCCAGCAGCTCTCGTCCCCTCCTGAGCTCCTATAATTCACCCCTCCACTTT.

This chain links TRBV30 with TRBJ2-7; TRBD2 agrees at 9 bases. The germline gives CDR1 GTSNPN, CDR2 SVGIG (reference sequence). This CDR3 contains 15 residues. The trim removed 7 bases at V and 0 bases at J, leaving 10 bases unmatched. Written as DNA, the CDR3 is TGTGCCTCTGATGGGGGCGGGGGGGCCTCCTACGAGCAGTACTTC. This sequence encodes CASDGGGGASYEQYF. The full variable domain, completed using reference TRBV30 and TRBJ2-7, is SQTIHQWPATLVQPVGSPLSLECTVEGTSNPNLYWYRQAAGRGLQLLFYSVGIGQISSEVPQNLSASRPQDRQFILSSKKLLLSDSGFYLCASDGGGGASYEQYFGPGTRLTVT.